The 26 T cell receptor beta chains listed next were all sequenced from one sample in a study of T cells in Graves' hyperthyroidism and ophthalmopathy. There were TCR beta CDR3 regions amplified from RNA transcripts. An initial round of RT-PCR targeting the TCR CDR3 relied on the HTBI primer set. TCRdb reprocessed the multiplex PCR reads via MiXCR and lists one record per CDR3 protein. This sample has about 700,000 distinct CDR3 sequences, with about 15% found just once. The sample comprised blood. These receptors were collected from a woman aged 18-30 years with Graves' hyperthyroidism.

The chain combines TRBV19 with TRBJ2-2; possibly TRBD1 for D (5 bases). The germline V and J ends were trimmed by 4 bases and 4 bases, with 10 bases remaining between them. The CDR3 runs to 14 residues. CDR1 and CDR2 (germline): LNHDA, SQIVND (reference sequence). CDR3 sequence (DNA): TGTGCCAGTAGTAGACAGTCGGGCACCGGGGAGCTGTTTTTT. Amino acid sequence: CASSRQSGTGELFF.

This clonotype was detected ten times or more. The chain is built from TRBV12-3 or TRBV12-4 and TRBJ1-1; TRBD1 is a possible D gene (6 bases). The CDR3 contains 11 residues. Trimming took 5 bases from V and 7 from J, leaving 8 bases between them. CDR3 coding DNA: TGTGCCAGCAGTCCGGACAGTGAAGCTTTCTTT. Translating gives CASSPDSEAFF.

At least ten counts were recorded for this clonotype. The J gene is TRBJ2-1, the V gene TRBV2, with D perhaps matching TRBD2 (5 bases). There are 13 residues in the CDR3. The V and J ends lost 8 bases and 0 bases respectively, with 8 bases between them. The V gene's germline CDR1 is SNHLY and CDR2 FYNNEI. The CDR3 sequence: CASGGGSYNEQFF. CDR3 nucleotides: TGTGCCAGCGGAGGAGGCTCCTACAATGAGCAGTTCTTC.

As regards this clonotype: A read error may be the cause here, since a much bigger clone is one base away. The chain links TRBV5-1 to TRBJ1-5, with TRBD1 as a possible D gene (6 bases). Per germline, CDR1 SGHRS and CDR2 YFSETQ. This CDR3 comprises 15 residues. This CDR3 reads CPSSEDSWSNQPQHF. For the CDR3, the DNA is TGCCCCAGCAGCGAGGACAGTTGGAGCAATCAGCCCCAGCATTTT.

The rearrangement uses TRBV28 and TRBJ2-1; D may correspond to TRBD1 or TRBD2 (5 bases each). Per germline, CDR1 MDHEN and CDR2 SYDVKM. CDR3 length equals 11 residues. Trimming took 10 bases from V and 8 from J, leaving 12 bases between them. The CDR3 sequence is CATSSGHEQFF. The CDR3 DNA follows: TGTGCCACCTCTTCGGGGCATGAGCAGTTCTTC.

The genes are TRBV4-2 and TRBJ1-2; D unresolved. Germline lookup yields CDR1 LGHNA and CDR2 YNFKEQ. The ends were cut back, 0 bases at V and 6 bases at J, with 8 bases in the middle. The CDR3 totals 13 residues. The CDR3 is CASSQEYDDGYTF. The CDR3 DNA sequence: TGTGCCAGCAGCCAAGAATATGACGATGGCTACACCTTC.

This chain joins TRBV5-1 and TRBJ2-5, with D unclear. Trimming removed 0 bases from V and 7 bases from J, with 13 bases in between. Germline-derived CDR1 and CDR2 are SGHRS and YFSETQ. The CDR3 is 14 amino acids. CDR3 region: CASSLAPLLGTQYF. DNA of the CDR3: TGCGCCAGCAGCTTGGCCCCCCTTTTGGGGACCCAGTACTTC.

This clonotype has ten or more counts. Here the CDR3 DNA reads TGCAGTGCTAGGACACTGGTTGACACCGGGGAGCTGTTTTTT. This translates into CSARTLVDTGELFF. The V and J genes are TRBV20-1 and TRBJ2-2; D is unresolved. V lost 3 bases, J lost 3 bases, and 11 bases lay in between. The CDR3 is 14 residues long. CDR1 and CDR2 (germline): DFQATT, SNEGSKA (reference sequence).

This chain links TRBV24-1 with TRBJ2-3; D is uncertain. V gave up 0 bases and J gave up 4 bases, with 10 bases separating them. The CDR3 consists of 15 residues. Per germline, CDR1 KGHDR and CDR2 SFDVKD. In DNA form, the CDR3 reads TGTGCCACCAGTGATTTGCGGAATGGGCCAGATACGCAGTATTTT. Translating gives CATSDLRNGPDTQYF.

The rearrangement links TRBV7-2 to TRBJ1-5; D is perhaps TRBD1 (5 bases). V was cut by 1 base and J by 6 bases, with 13 bases left in between. The CDR3 has 15 residues. CDR1 and CDR2 (germline): SGHTA, FQGNSA. The CDR3 DNA follows: TGTGCCAGCAGCTTAGACGGGCAGGGCGGTCAGCCCCAGCATTTT. The encoded protein is CASSLDGQGGQPQHF. The full variable domain, its missing parts supplied by reference TRBV7-2 and TRBJ1-5, is GAGVSQSPSNKVTEKGKDVELRCDPISGHTALYWYRQSLGQGLEFLIYFQGNSAPDKSGLPSDRFSAERTGGSVSTLTIQRTQQEDSAVYLCASSLDGQGGQPQHFGDGTRLSIL.

The chain has TRBV9 and TRBJ2-3; D unresolved. Germline V gene data show CDR1 as SGDLS and CDR2 as YYNGEE. The CDR3 has 13 residues. Trimming removed 4 bases at V and 5 bases at J, with 11 bases between. The CDR3 coding sequence is TGTGCCAGCAGCCCGCGTAATGGAGATACGCAGTATTTT. Amino acid sequence: CASSPRNGDTQYF.

This clonotype was seen many times. The chain is built from TRBV15 and TRBJ2-3; 8 bases align to TRBD2. In germline, CDR1 is LNHNV, CDR2 YYDKDF (reference sequence). The CDR3 totals 15 residues. V dropped 3 bases and J dropped 4; count of bases not matched to a gene: 6. The CDR3 DNA is TGTGCCACCAGCAGGTTCGGGGGGGCCCCAGATACGCAGTATTTT. Protein: CATSRFGGAPDTQYF.

This clonotype was observed many times. The V and J genes are TRBV6-2 or TRBV6-3 and TRBJ2-7; TRBD1 matches at 10 bases. The J segment lost 6 bases and the V segment lost 6 bases, leaving 5 bases of the junction unmatched. Germline V gene sequence: CDR1 MNHEY, CDR2 SVGEGT. The CDR3 is 13 amino acids. CDR3 sequence (DNA): TGTGCCAGCAGGACGACAGGGGGCGGCGAGCAGTACTTC. Residues: CASRTTGGGEQYF.

This clonotype was picked up a small number of times. The chain carries TRBV7-6 and TRBJ2-7; a weak D match, TRBD2 (6 bases). The V gene lost 1 base and the J gene lost 9 bases, with 10 bases spanning the gap. Looked up from germline, CDR1 is SGHVS and CDR2 is FNYEAQ. This CDR3 contains 12 residues. Here the CDR3 reads CASSLDLGGQYF. CDR3 nucleotides: TGTGCCAGCAGCTTAGACCTGGGGGGGCAGTACTTC. The full variable domain, in which reference TRBV7-6 and TRBJ2-7 provide the parts outside the CDR3, is GAGVSQSPRYKVTKRGQDVALRCDPISGHVSLYWYRQALGQGPEFLTYFNYEAQQDKSGLPNDRFSAERPEGSISTLTIQRTEQRDSAMYRCASSLDLGGQYFGPGTRLTVT.

This clonotype was observed a handful of times. This chain links TRBV7-9 with TRBJ2-1, with TRBD1 matching 10 bases. The J segment lost 9 bases and the V segment lost 3 bases, leaving 5 bases of the junction unmatched. This CDR3 region has 14 residues. Germline V CDR1 and CDR2: SEHNR, FQNEAQ (reference sequence). CDR3 sequence: CASSFRDRGTEQFF. The CDR3 nucleotides read TGTGCCAGCAGCTTCCGGGACAGGGGCACTGAGCAGTTCTTC.

This clonotype appeared many times. The CDR3 nucleotides are TGTGCCTGGAGTTTGGGACAGGGTGTCGAGCAGTACTTC. Amino acids: CAWSLGQGVEQYF. The V and J genes are TRBV30 and TRBJ2-7; 9 bases map to TRBD1. Germline V CDR1 and CDR2: GTSNPN, SVGIG (reference sequence). The CDR3 consists of 13 residues. V shed 2 bases, J shed 6 bases, and the junction held 5 bases outside the gene matches.

The chain joins TRBV28 to TRBJ2-7; 10 bases match TRBD2. There are 14 residues in the CDR3. V was clipped by 7 bases and J by 1 base; unmatched bases: 4. Germline V gives CDR1 MDHEN, CDR2 SYDVKM. CDR3 nucleotides: TGTGCCAGCAATGTAGCGGGAGGTTCCTACGAGCAGTACTTC. Translating gives CASNVAGGSYEQYF.

This clonotype was seen repeatedly, ten times or more. The gene calls are TRBV11-2 and TRBJ2-1; no firm D call. Germline CDR1 reads SGHAT; CDR2 reads FQNNGV. The CDR3 contains 15 residues. The germline V and J ends were trimmed by 2 bases and 3 bases, with 11 bases remaining between them. The CDR3 loop reads CASSLQARGYNEQFF. The CDR3 DNA reads as TGTGCCAGCAGCTTACAGGCCCGAGGCTACAATGAGCAGTTCTTC.

This clonotype showed up many times. The junction departs from germline at one end; a sequencing error may be responsible. The CDR3 DNA reads TGTACCAGCAGCTTATTCGGACCCGAAGCTTTCTTT. Translating it yields CTSSLFGPEAFF. The chain links TRBV12-3 or TRBV12-4 to TRBJ1-1; D gene ambiguous. The CDR3 has 12 amino acids.

This clonotype was recorded many times. The CDR3 bases are TGTGCCAGCGGCTACGTAGGGACGACCTATGGCTACACCTTC. This encodes CASGYVGTTYGYTF. The chain recombines TRBV6-1 with TRBJ1-2; TRBD1 is a possible D gene (5 bases). From germline, CDR1 is MNHNS and CDR2 SASEGT. The V gene lost 8 bases and the J gene lost 4 bases, with 17 bases spanning the gap. The CDR3 consists of 14 residues.

This clonotype was found a few times. One end of the junction fails to match germline, which may point to a read error. The chain joins TRBV20-1 to TRBJ2-1, with 10 positions matching TRBD2. Germline V lookup: CDR1 DFQATT, CDR2 SNEGSKA (reference sequence). This CDR3 spans 15 amino acids. Here the CDR3 reads CSAPRGTSVDNEQFF. DNA of the CDR3: TGTAGTGCTCCTCGGGGGACTAGCGTAGACAATGAGCAGTTCTTC.

This clonotype was recorded only once. A read error is possible here, since a much larger clone lies one base away. This CDR3 is missing its conserved last phenylalanine or tryptophan, likely due to a read error. V usage is TRBV5-6 and J usage is TRBJ2-1; maybe TRBD2 (6 bases). In germline, CDR1 is SGHDT, CDR2 YYEEEE. The CDR3 consists of 15 residues. V lost 2 bases and J 3 bases, leaving 12 bases between the germline ends. The CDR3 DNA is TGTGCCAGCAGCTTTCTTCCCGGGAGCTACAATGAGCAGTTCGTC. Translated, it gives CASSFLPGSYNEQFV.

This clonotype occurred a few times. The genes are TRBV29-1 and TRBJ2-1; TRBD2 might be the D (5 bases). Germline CDR1 is SQVTM and CDR2 is ANQGSEA. The CDR3 has 12 amino acids. The ends were cut back, 5 bases at V and 3 bases at J, with 8 bases in the middle. In DNA form, the CDR3 reads TGCAGCGTTCTAAGCGGCTACAATGAGCAGTTCTTC. It specifies CSVLSGYNEQFF.

This clonotype came up many times. The V gene is TRBV7-2, the J gene TRBJ2-7; 12 positions match TRBD2. Germline CDR1 SGHTA, CDR2 FQGNSA. V gave up 3 bases and J gave up 2 bases; unmatched junction bases: 17. CDR3 length: 20 amino acids. CDR3 DNA sequence: TGTGCCAGCAGCTTCGACCCCGGCACTAGCGGGAGGACCAAGACCTACGAGCAGTACTTC. Protein sequence: CASSFDPGTSGRTKTYEQYF.

The chain carries TRBV29-1 and TRBJ2-3, with 10 bases that match TRBD2. V was clipped by 4 bases and J by 0 bases; unmatched bases: 7. The CDR3 is 16 residues long. Germline values: CDR1 SQVTM, CDR2 ANQGSEA. The CDR3 loop is CSVVPRGLASTDTQYF. The DNA of the CDR3 is TGCAGCGTTGTTCCCCGGGGACTAGCGAGCACAGATACGCAGTATTTT.

This chain connects TRBV7-9 to TRBJ1-1; D is perhaps TRBD1 (6 bases). CDR1 is SEHNR and CDR2 is FQNEAQ in the germline V gene (reference sequence). V was pared by 1 base and J by 11 bases, with 23 bases between. The CDR3 is 16 amino acids. This chain's CDR3 is CASSLERPNTGRRAFF. CDR3 bases: TGTGCCAGCAGCTTAGAACGACCTAACACAGGGAGACGGGCTTTCTTT.